This section outlines one T cell receptor beta chain sequence together with its context. Its antigen remains unknown. The data are from a study of lymphopenia after photon versus proton radiotherapy. Overall study results and limits: Authors raise, but do not show, better survival with proton therapy. Photon-treated patients lost naive T cells and TCR diversity; proton-treated stayed stable.

Germline assignment: CDR1 SEHNR and CDR2 FQNEAQ (reference sequence). The ends lost 5 bases at V and 0 bases at J; junction bases unmatched: 9. The CDR3 has 18 amino acids. Assay used: immunoSEQ multiplex PCR; TCRdb lists only in-frame clones, some missing. The data show some 45,000 clones, with over 75% seen just once and around 25% held by the top ten. The receptor was isolated from a woman aged 70-85 years with pancreatic cancer. This material consisted of peripheral blood, taken from a patient treated with proton-based radiotherapy. This chain joins TRBV7-9 and TRBJ2-5, with 13 bases lining up with TRBD2. CDR3 protein: CASSPRGLAGPDQETQYF. CDR3 sequence (DNA): TGTGCCAGCAGCCCGCGGGGACTAGCGGGACCTGACCAAGAGACCCAGTACTTC. Filled out from reference TRBV7-9 and TRBJ2-5, the complete variable domain reads DTGVSQNPRHKITKRGQNVTFRCDPISEHNRLYWYRQTLGQGPEFLTYFQNEAQLEKSRLLSDRFSAERPKGSFSTLEIQRTEQGDSAMYLCASSPRGLAGPDQETQYFGPGTRLLVL.